This is a list of T cell receptor beta chains from one sample in a study of regulatory T cells in long-lasting Graves disease. MiXCR was run by TCRdb on the multiplex PCR reads, yielding one entry per CDR3 protein. The sample lists about 620,000 distinct CDR3 sequences, roughly 15% seen once, with 15% to 20% in the top ten. The same specimen was also included in a second study, on T cells in Graves' hyperthyroidism and ophthalmopathy.

Sequenced material: peripheral blood mononuclear cells (PBMCs), taken at new diagnosis, from a patient treated with antithyroid drugs. The receptors shown here come from a woman under 40 with Graves disease. Both conserved end residues are part of each CDR3. A D gene is named only where the DNA matches it firmly. A row's size may be missing; if present it is once, few, many or a size class.

J: TRBJ2-5
size: many
D: TRBD2
V: TRBV10-2
DNA: TGCGCCAGCAGTGCCTCGGGGGGAGGGGAGACCCAGTACTTC
CDR3: CASSASGGGETQYF

J: TRBJ2-5
size: NA
D: NA
V: TRBV29-1
DNA: TGCAGCGTTGATAGGGGGGCTGGAGAGACCCAGTACTTC
CDR3: CSVDRGAGETQYF

J: TRBJ2-1
size: NA
D: TRBD1
V: TRBV3-1
DNA: TGTGCCAGCAGCTATGTCACAGGGGGCGAGGTCTTC
CDR3: CASSYVTGGEVF

J: TRBJ1-3
size: few
D: NA
V: TRBV2
DNA: TGTGCCAGCAGTTCACTGGGCTCTGGAAACACCATATATTTT
CDR3: CASSSLGSGNTIYF

J: TRBJ1-5
size: many
D: NA
V: TRBV11-2
DNA: TGTGCCAGCAGCTCCCCGTGGGGGGCGAGCAATCAGCCCCAGCATTTT
CDR3: CASSSPWGASNQPQHF

J: TRBJ2-5
size: NA
D: NA
V: TRBV29-1
DNA: TGCAGCGTTGTCCAGGGGGAGGTAGAGACCCAGTACTTC
CDR3: CSVVQGEVETQYF

J: TRBJ2-2
size: NA
D: TRBD1
V: TRBV24-1
DNA: TGTGCCACCAGTGATTTCACAGGGGTTATGGACACCGGGGAGCTGTTTTTT
CDR3: CATSDFTGVMDTGELFF

J: TRBJ1-1
size: NA
D: TRBD1
V: TRBV20-1
DNA: TGCAGTGCTAGAGATTGGACAGGGCGGCGGACTGAAGCTTTCTTT
CDR3: CSARDWTGRRTEAFF

J: TRBJ1-1
size: NA
D: NA
V: TRBV6-2/TRBV6-3
DNA: TGTGCCAGCAGTTACCCGGGCCGGGAAGCTTTCTTT
CDR3: CASSYPGREAFF

J: TRBJ2-4
size: many
D: NA
V: TRBV10-3
DNA: TGTGCCATCAGTGATGGCCCCGACATTCAGTACTTC
CDR3: CAISDGPDIQYF

J: TRBJ2-7
size: many
D: TRBD2
V: TRBV11-2
DNA: TGTGCCAGCAGCTTAGGAGCCCTAGCGGGAGTAAACGAGCAGTACTTC
CDR3: CASSLGALAGVNEQYF

J: TRBJ2-1
size: NA
D: NA
V: TRBV2
DNA: TGTGCCAGCAGTGAAGACTCAGGGAGCTACAATGAGCAGTTCTTC
CDR3: CASSEDSGSYNEQFF

J: TRBJ1-2
size: few
D: TRBD1
V: TRBV4-1
DNA: TGCGCCAGCAGCCAAGTAGGGCAGGGGGCGCCTGGCTACACCTTC
CDR3: CASSQVGQGAPGYTF

J: TRBJ2-2
size: NA
D: TRBD2
V: TRBV19
DNA: TGTGCCAGTAGTCCGAGGACTAGCGCCGACACCGGGGAGCTGTTTTTT
CDR3: CASSPRTSADTGELFF

J: TRBJ2-5
size: NA
D: NA
V: TRBV20-1
DNA: TGCAGTGCTAGAGATCTTGTAAACATAGAGACCCAGTACTTC
CDR3: CSARDLVNIETQYF

J: TRBJ2-1
size: many
D: TRBD1
V: TRBV11-2
DNA: TGTGCCAGCAGCTGGGACAGGCCGAACTACAATGAGCAGTTCTTC
CDR3: CASSWDRPNYNEQFF

J: TRBJ2-5
size: once
D: NA
V: TRBV2
DNA: TGTGCCAGCATGCTCCTTGGGTCGGCCCAGTACTTC
CDR3: CASMLLGSAQYF

J: TRBJ1-5
size: many
D: NA
V: TRBV20-1
DNA: TGCAGTGCTAGAAGGCAGCCTAGCAATCAGCCCCAGCATTTT
CDR3: CSARRQPSNQPQHF

J: TRBJ2-7
size: NA
D: TRBD2
V: TRBV4-1
DNA: TGCGCCAGCAGCCAAGGAGCTAGCGGGAGGGCCTCCTCCTACGAGCAGTACTTC
CDR3: CASSQGASGRASSYEQYF

J: TRBJ2-7
size: few
D: NA
V: TRBV30
DNA: TGTGCCTGGAGTTCTCAGTACGAGCAGTACTTC
CDR3: CAWSSQYEQYF

J: TRBJ1-6
size: NA
D: NA
V: TRBV2
DNA: TGTGCCAGCAGGGAAGGGACGGTGAATTCACACCTCCACTTT
CDR3: CASREGTVNSHLHF

J: TRBJ2-4
size: NA
D: NA
V: TRBV28
DNA: TGTGCCAGCAGTTGGGGCCGGGGGAAGACCAAAAACATTCAGTACTTC
CDR3: CASSWGRGKTKNIQYF

J: TRBJ1-5
size: few
D: NA
V: TRBV14
DNA: TGTGCCAGCAGCCAAGACACGCGACTGCCCCAGCATTTT
CDR3: CASSQDTRLPQHF

J: TRBJ2-2
size: many
D: NA
V: TRBV5-1
DNA: TGCGCCAGCAGCTGGACCGGGACACTGAACACCGGGGAGCTGTTTTTT
CDR3: CASSWTGTLNTGELFF

J: TRBJ2-1
size: many
D: NA
V: TRBV10-3
DNA: TGTGCCATCAGTGATAGGGACAATGAGCAGTTCTTC
CDR3: CAISDRDNEQFF

J: TRBJ2-7
size: many
D: NA
V: TRBV29-1
DNA: TGCAGCGTTTCGGACGGAGACTACGAGCAGTACTTC
CDR3: CSVSDGDYEQYF

J: TRBJ2-7
size: NA
D: NA
V: TRBV28
DNA: TGTGCCAGCACCGATAGCGGCAGTGGCTCCTACGAGCAGTACTTC
CDR3: CASTDSGSGSYEQYF